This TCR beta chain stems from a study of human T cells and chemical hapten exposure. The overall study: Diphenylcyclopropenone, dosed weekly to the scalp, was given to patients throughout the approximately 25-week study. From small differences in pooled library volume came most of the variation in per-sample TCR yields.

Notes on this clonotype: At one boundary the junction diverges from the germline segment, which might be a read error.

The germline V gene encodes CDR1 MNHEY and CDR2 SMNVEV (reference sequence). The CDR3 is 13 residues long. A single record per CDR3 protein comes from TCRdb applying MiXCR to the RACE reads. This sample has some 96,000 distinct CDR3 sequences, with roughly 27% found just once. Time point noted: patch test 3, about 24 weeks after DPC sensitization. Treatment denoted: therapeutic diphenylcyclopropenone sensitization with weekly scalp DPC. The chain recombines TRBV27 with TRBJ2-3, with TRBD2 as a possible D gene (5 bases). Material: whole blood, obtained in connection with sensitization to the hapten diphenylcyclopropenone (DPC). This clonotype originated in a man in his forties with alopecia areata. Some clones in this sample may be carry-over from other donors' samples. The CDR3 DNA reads TGTGCCAGCAGGACAAGCGGCACAGATACGCGGTATTTT. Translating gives CASRTSGTDTRYF.